In its sample, the clone carrying this TCR beta chain was seen many times. V was shortened by 7 bases and J by 6 bases, with 18 bases between the two germline ends. This CDR3 is built from 15 residues. This entry belongs to a study of T-cell memory formation after mild COVID-19. About the study: Largely donor-specific sequence clusters came from a couple of donors.

5'RACE with constant-segment primers yielded barcoded, UMI-tagged TCR alpha and TCR beta cDNA libraries. TCRdb passed the 5' RACE reads through MiXCR, listing each CDR3 protein once. The table lists 300,000 to 350,000 distinct CDR3 sequences, 15% to 20% of them singletons. This chain connects TRBV12-3 or TRBV12-4 to TRBJ2-2; D gene unclear. The sample taken for sequencing was PBMCs or a T cell subset sorted from them (not recorded which). The sequence derives from a man aged 18 to 30 who had mild COVID-19 (a few samples of this study predate the infection). Cell type and time point are not known. The CDR3 DNA reads as TGTGCCAGCACCATACTAACCCCACGCGCCGGGGAGCTGTTTTTT. Protein: CASTILTPRAGELFF.